The next 6 T cell receptor beta chains were all read from a single sample in a study of CD8 T cells in Susac syndrome. The RNA input was roughly 0.45 to 1 ug, and it was reverse transcribed with random hexamers. TCRdb recomputed calls from the immunoSEQ multiplex PCR reads with MiXCR, one row per CDR3 protein. The repertoire consists of over 130,000 distinct CDR3 sequences, with approximately 95% occurring once and the leading ten covering approximately 0.11%. The specimen sequenced was CD4+ T cells from PBMCs. Every receptor here comes from a human donor with multiple sclerosis.

This clonotype was picked up one time. The chain is built from TRBV3-1 and TRBJ1-3; perhaps TRBD1 as D (5 bases). The CDR3 covers 16 residues. The germline CDR1 and CDR2 sequences are LGHDT and YNNKEL (reference sequence). The V end was cut by 2 bases, the J end by 0 bases, with 11 bases between. CDR3 sequence reads: CASSQFTGSSGNTIYF. The CDR3 DNA sequence: TGTGCCAGCAGCCAATTTACAGGATCCTCTGGAAACACCATATATTTT.

This clonotype was found once. This sequence joins TRBV19 and TRBJ2-4; tentative D call: TRBD2 (5 bases). The CDR3 totals 13 residues. Between the trimmed V and J ends, which lost 1 base and 7 bases, there was a span of 8 bases. Looked up from germline, CDR1 is LNHDA and CDR2 is SQIVND (reference sequence). Here the CDR3 DNA reads TGTGCCAGTAGTATAGGCGGGTATAACATTCAGTACTTC. It encodes CASSIGGYNIQYF. Based on the CDR3 plus reference TRBV19 and TRBJ2-4, the full variable domain is DGGITQSPKYLFRKEGQNVTLSCEQNLNHDAMYWYRQDPGQGLRLIYYSQIVNDFQKGDIAEGYSVSREKKESFPLTVTSAQKNPTAFYLCASSIGGYNIQYFGAGTRLSVL.

The V and J genes are TRBV14 and TRBJ1-1, with 7 bases identical to TRBD1. V dropped 3 bases and J dropped 1; count of bases not matched to a gene: 8. Germline V gene sequence: CDR1 SGHDN, CDR2 FVKESK. The length of the CDR3 is 16 residues. CDR3 sequence: CASSHWGGTANTEAFF. The CDR3 DNA follows: TGTGCCAGCAGCCATTGGGGCGGGACAGCGAACACTGAAGCTTTCTTT.

This clonotype came up once. The V gene is TRBV5-1, the J gene TRBJ2-3, with 8 bases that match TRBD1. Germline CDR1 SGHRS, CDR2 YFSETQ. This CDR3 region has 15 residues. Germline trimming cut 0 bases from V and 5 bases from J; bases unmatched to any gene: 5. CDR3 residues: CASSLGQGSGDTQYF. CDR3 sequence (DNA): TGCGCCAGCAGCTTGGGACAGGGGTCGGGAGATACGCAGTATTTT. Complete variable domain (other parts from reference TRBV5-1 and TRBJ2-3): KAGVTQTPRYLIKTRGQQVTLSCSPISGHRSVSWYQQTPGQGLQFLFEYFSETQRNKGNFPGRFSGRQFSNSRSEMNVSTLELGDSALYLCASSLGQGSGDTQYFGPGTRLTVL.

This rearrangement joins TRBV24-1 to TRBJ2-1; 13 bases agree with TRBD2. V gave up 10 bases and J gave up 5 bases; unmatched junction bases: 4. CDR3 size: 14 residues. Germline CDR1 reads KGHDR; CDR2 reads SFDVKD. In nucleotides, the CDR3 is TGTGCCACTAGAGGACTAGCGGGGGACAATGAGCAGTTCTTC. This codes for CATRGLAGDNEQFF.

J is TRBJ2-6 and V is TRBV27; possibly TRBD1 for D (6 bases). The CDR3 loop spans 15 amino acids. Trimming removed 8 bases from V and 0 bases from J, with 11 bases in between. Germline V gives CDR1 MNHEY, CDR2 SMNVEV (reference sequence). CDR3 loop: CASGKDSSGANVLTF. For the CDR3, the DNA is TGTGCCAGCGGGAAGGACAGCTCTGGGGCCAACGTCCTGACTTTC.